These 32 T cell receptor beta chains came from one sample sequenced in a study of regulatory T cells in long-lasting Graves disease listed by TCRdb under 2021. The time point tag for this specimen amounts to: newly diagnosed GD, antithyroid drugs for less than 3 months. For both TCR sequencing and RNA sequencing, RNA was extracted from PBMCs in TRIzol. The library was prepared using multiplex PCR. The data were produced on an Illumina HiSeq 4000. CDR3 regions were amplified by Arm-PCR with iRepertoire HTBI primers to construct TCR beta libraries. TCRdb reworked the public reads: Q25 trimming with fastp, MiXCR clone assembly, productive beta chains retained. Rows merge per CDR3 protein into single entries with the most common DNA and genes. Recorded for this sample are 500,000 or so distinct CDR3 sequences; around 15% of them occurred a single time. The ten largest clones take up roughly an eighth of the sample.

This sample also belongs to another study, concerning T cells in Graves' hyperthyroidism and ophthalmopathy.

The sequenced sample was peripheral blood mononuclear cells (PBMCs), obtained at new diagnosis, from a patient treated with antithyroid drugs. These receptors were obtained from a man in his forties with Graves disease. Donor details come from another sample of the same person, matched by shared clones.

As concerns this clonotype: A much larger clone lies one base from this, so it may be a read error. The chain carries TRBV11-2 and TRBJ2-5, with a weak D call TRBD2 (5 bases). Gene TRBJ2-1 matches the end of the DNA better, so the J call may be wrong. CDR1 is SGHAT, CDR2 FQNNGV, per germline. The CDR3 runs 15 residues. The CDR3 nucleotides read TGTGCCAGCAGCCCAGGACTGGGTCGTAGGAATGAGCAGTTCTTC. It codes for CASSPGLGRRNEQFF.

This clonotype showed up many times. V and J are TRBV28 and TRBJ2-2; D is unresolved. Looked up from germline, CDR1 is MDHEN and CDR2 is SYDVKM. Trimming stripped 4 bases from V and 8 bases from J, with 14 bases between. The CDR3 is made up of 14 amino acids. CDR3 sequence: CASSSPGLSGELFF. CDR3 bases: TGTGCCAGCAGTTCCCCGGGTCTCTCAGGGGAGCTGTTTTTT.

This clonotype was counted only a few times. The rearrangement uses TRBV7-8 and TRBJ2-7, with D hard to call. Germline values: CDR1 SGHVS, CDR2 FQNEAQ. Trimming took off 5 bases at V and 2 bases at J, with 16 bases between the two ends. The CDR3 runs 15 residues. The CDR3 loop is CASSPNPARAYEQYF. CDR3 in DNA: TGTGCCAGCAGCCCAAACCCCGCTAGGGCCTACGAGCAGTACTTC.

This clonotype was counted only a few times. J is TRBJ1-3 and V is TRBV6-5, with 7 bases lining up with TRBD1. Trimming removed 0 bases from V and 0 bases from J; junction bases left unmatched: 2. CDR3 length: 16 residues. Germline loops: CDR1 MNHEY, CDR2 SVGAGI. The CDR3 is CASSYSGTVSGNTIYF. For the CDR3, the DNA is TGTGCCAGCAGTTACTCGGGGACAGTCTCTGGAAACACCATATATTTT.

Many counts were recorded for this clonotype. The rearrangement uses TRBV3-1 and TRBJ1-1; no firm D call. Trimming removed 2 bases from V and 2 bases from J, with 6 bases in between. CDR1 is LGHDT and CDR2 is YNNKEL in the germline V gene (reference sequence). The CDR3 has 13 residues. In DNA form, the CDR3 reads TGTGCCAGCAGCCAACAGCGCAACACTGAAGCTTTCTTT. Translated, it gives CASSQQRNTEAFF.

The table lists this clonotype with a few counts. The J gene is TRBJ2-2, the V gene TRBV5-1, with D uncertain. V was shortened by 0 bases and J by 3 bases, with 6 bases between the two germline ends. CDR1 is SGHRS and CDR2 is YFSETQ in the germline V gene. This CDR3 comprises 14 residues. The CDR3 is CASSLVDDTGELFF. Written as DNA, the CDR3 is TGCGCCAGCAGCTTGGTGGACGACACCGGGGAGCTGTTTTTT.

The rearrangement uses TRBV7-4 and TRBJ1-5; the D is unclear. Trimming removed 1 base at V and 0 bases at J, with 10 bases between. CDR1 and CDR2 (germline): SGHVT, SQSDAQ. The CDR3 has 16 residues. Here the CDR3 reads CASSLGPPDSNQPQHF. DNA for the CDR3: TGTGCCAGCAGCTTAGGCCCCCCAGATAGCAATCAGCCCCAGCATTTT.

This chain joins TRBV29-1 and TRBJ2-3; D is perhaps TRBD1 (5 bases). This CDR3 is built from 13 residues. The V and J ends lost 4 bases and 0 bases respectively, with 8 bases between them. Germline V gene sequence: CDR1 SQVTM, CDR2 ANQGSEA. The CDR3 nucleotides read TGCAGCGTTGGACAGACTAGCACAGATACGCAGTATTTT. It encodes CSVGQTSTDTQYF.

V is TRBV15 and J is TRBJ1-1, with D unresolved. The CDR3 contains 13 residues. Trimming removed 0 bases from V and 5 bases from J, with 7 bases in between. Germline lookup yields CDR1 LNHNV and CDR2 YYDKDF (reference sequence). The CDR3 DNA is TGTGCCACCAGCAGAGACTTCGGGACTGAAGCTTTCTTT. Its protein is CATSRDFGTEAFF.

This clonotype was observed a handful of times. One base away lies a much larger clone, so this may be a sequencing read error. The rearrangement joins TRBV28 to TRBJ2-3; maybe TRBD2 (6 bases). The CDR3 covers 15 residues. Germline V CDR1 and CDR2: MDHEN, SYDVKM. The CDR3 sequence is CACSSAGLYPDTQYF. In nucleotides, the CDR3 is TGTGCCTGCAGTTCCGCGGGGCTTTATCCAGATACGCAGTATTTT.

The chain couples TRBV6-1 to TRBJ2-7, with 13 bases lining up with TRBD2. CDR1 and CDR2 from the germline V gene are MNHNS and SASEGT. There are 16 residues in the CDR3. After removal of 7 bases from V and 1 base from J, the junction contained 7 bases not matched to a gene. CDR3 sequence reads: CASKPGTSGMSYEQYF. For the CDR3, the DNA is TGTGCCAGCAAACCCGGGACTAGCGGGATGTCCTACGAGCAGTACTTC.

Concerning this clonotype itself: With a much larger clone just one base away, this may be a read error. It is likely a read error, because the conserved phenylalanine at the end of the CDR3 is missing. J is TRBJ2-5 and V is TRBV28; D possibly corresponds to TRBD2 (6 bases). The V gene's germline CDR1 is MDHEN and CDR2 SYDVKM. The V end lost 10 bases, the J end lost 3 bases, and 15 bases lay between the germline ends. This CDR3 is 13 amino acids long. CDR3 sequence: CATFGGTKETQYS. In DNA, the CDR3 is TGTGCCACTTTCGGAGGGACCAAAGAGACCCAGTACTCC.

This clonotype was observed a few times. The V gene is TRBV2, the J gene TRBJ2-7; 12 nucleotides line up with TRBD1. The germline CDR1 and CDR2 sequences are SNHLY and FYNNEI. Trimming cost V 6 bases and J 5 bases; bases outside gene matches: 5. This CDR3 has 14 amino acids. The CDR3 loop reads CASSPGQGADEQYF. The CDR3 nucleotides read TGTGCCAGCAGCCCGGGACAGGGGGCAGACGAGCAGTACTTC.

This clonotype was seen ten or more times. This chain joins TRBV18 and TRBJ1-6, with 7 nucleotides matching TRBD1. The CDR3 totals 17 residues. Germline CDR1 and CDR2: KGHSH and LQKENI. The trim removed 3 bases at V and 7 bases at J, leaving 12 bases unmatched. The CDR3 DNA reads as TGTGCCAGCTCACCCTCCGGGACAGCCGGACTGAATTCACCCCTCCACTTT. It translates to CASSPSGTAGLNSPLHF.

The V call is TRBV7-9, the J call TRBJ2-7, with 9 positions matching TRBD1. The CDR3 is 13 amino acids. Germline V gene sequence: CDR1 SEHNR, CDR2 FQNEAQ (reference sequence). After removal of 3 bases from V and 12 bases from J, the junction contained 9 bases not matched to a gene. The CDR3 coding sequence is TGTGCCAGCAGCTTTAGTACAGGGGGCGTCCTGTACTTC. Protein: CASSFSTGGVLYF.

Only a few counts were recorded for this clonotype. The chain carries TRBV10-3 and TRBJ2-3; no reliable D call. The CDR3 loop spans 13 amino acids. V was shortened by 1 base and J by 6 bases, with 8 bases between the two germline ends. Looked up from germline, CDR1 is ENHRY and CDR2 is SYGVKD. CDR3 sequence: CAISELPRDTQYF. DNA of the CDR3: TGTGCCATCAGTGAGTTGCCCCGGGATACGCAGTATTTT.

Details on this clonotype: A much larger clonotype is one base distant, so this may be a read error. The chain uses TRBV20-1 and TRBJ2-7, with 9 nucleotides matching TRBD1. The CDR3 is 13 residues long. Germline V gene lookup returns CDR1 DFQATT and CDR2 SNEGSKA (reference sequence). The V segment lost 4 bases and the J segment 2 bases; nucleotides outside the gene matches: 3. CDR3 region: CSAKGQGTYEQYF. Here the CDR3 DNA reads TGCAGTGCTAAGGGACAGGGAACCTACGAGCAGTACTTC.

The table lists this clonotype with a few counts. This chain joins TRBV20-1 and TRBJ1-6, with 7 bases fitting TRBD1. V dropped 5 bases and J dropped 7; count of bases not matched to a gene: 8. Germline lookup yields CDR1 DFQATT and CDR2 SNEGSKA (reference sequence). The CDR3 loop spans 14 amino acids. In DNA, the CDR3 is TGCAGTGCTGAGACAGGGCTTTACAATTCACCCCTCCACTTT. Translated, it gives CSAETGLYNSPLHF.

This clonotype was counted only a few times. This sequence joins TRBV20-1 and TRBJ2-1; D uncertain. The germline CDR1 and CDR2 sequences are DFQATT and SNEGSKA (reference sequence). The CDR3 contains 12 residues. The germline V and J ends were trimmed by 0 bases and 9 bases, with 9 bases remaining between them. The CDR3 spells CSARDLIGEQFF. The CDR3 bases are TGCAGTGCTAGAGATCTCATTGGTGAGCAGTTCTTC.

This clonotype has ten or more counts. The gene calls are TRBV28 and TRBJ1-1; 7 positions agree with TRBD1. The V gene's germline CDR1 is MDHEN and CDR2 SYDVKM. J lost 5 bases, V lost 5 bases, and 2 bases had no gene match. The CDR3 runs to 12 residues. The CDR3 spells CASSVQGTEAFF. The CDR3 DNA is TGTGCCAGCAGTGTACAGGGGACTGAAGCTTTCTTT.

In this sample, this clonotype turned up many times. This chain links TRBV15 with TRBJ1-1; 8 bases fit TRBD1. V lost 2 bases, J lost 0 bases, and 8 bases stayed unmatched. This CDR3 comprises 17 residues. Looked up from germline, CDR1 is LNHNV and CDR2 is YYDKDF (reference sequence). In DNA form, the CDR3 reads TGTGCCACCAGCAGACGGCGGACAGGGTCGGTGAACACTGAAGCTTTCTTT. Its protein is CATSRRRTGSVNTEAFF.

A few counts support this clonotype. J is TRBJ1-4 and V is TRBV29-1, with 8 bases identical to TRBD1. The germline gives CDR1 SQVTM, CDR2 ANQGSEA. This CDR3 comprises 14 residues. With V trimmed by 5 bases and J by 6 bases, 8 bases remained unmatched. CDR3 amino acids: CSVRRTGSYEKLFF. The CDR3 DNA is TGCAGCGTTCGTAGGACAGGGAGTTATGAAAAACTGTTTTTT.

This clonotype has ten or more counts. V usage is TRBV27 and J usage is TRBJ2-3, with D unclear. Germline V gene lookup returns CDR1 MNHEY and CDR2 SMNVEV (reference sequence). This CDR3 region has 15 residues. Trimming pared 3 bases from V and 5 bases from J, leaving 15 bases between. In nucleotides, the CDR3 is TGTGCCAGCAGTTTGACCCCGGGCGCAAGAGATACGCAGTATTTT. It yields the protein CASSLTPGARDTQYF.

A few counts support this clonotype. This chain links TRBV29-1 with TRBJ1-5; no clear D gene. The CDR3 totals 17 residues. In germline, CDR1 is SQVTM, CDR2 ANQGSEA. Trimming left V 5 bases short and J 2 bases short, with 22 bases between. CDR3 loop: CSVRIKDLRGGNQPQHF. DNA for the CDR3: TGCAGCGTTCGGATTAAGGACCTGAGAGGTGGCAATCAGCCCCAGCATTTT.

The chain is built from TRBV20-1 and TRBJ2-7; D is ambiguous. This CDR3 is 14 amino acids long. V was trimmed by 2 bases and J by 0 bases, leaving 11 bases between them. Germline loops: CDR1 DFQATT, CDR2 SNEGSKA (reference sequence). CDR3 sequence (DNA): TGCAGTGCTAGATCGGGTCGGAGCTCCTACGAGCAGTACTTC. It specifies CSARSGRSSYEQYF.

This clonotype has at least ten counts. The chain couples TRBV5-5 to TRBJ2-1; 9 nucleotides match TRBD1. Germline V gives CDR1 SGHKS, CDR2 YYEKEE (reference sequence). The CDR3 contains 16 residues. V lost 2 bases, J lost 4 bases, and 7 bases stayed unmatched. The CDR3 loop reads CASSLGQGRSYNEQFF. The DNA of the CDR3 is TGTGCCAGCAGCTTAGGACAGGGGAGGTCTTACAATGAGCAGTTCTTC.

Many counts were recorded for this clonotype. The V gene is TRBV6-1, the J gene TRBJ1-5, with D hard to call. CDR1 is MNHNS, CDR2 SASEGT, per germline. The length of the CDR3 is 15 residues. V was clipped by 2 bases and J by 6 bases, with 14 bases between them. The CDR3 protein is CASSEHQGLGQPQHF. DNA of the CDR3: TGTGCCAGCAGTGAACATCAAGGGCTGGGTCAGCCCCAGCATTTT.

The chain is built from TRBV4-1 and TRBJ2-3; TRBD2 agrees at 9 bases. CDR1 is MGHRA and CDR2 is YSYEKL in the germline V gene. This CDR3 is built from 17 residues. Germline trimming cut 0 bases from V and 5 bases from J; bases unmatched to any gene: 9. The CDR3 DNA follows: TGCGCCAGCAGCCAAGATGGGGCGGGAGGGCCGGTAGATACGCAGTATTTT. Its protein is CASSQDGAGGPVDTQYF.

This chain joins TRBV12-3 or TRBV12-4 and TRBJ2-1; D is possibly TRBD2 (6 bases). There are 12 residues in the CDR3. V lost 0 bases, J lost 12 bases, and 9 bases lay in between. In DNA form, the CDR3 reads TGTGCCAGCAGTTTAGCCGGGGGTTGGCAGTTCTTC. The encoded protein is CASSLAGGWQFF.

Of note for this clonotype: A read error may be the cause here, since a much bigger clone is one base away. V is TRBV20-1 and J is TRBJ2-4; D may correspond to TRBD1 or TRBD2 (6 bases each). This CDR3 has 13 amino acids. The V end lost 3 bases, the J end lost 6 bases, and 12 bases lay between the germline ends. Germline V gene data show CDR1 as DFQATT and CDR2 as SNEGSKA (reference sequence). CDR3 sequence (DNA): TGCAGTGCTAGCTACAAGGGGGGAAACATTCAGTACTTC. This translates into CSASYKGGNIQYF.

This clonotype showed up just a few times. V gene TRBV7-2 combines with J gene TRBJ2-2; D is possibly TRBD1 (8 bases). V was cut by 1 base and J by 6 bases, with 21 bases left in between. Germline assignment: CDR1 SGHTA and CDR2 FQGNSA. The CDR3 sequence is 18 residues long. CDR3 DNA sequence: TGTGCCAGCAGCTTAGATGGCCGGGGGGCAGGGGGCTCCGGGGAGCTGTTTTTT. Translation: CASSLDGRGAGGSGELFF. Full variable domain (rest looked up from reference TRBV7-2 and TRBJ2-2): GAGVSQSPSNKVTEKGKDVELRCDPISGHTALYWYRQSLGQGLEFLIYFQGNSAPDKSGLPSDRFSAERTGGSVSTLTIQRTQQEDSAVYLCASSLDGRGAGGSGELFFGEGSRLTVL.

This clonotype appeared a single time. CDR3 sequence reads: CASSPEGGETQYF. In DNA, the CDR3 is TGTGCCAGCAGCCCAGAGGGGGGAGAGACCCAGTACTTC. The V and J genes are TRBV12-3 or TRBV12-4 and TRBJ2-5; D assignment may be TRBD1 or TRBD2 (6 bases each). The CDR3 extends over 13 amino acids. V dropped 6 bases and J dropped 4 bases, with 12 bases sitting between them.